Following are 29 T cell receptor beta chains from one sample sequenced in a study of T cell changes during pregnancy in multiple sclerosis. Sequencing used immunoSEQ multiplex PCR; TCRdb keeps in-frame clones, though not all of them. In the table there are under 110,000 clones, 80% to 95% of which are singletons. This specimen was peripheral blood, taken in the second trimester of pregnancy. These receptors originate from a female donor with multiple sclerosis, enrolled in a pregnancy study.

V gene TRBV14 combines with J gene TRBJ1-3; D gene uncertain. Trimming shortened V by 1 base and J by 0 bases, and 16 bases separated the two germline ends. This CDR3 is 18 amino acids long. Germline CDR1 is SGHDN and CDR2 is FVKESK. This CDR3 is CASSQVFPKWSSGNTIYF. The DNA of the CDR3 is TGTGCCAGCAGCCAAGTGTTCCCTAAGTGGAGCTCTGGAAACACCATATATTTT.

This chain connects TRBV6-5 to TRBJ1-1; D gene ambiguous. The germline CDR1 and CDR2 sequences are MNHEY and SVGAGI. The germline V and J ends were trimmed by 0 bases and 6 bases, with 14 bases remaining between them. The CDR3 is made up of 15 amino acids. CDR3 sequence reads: CASSYSPVQFSEAFF. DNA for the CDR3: TGTGCCAGCAGTTACTCGCCCGTGCAGTTCTCTGAAGCTTTCTTT.

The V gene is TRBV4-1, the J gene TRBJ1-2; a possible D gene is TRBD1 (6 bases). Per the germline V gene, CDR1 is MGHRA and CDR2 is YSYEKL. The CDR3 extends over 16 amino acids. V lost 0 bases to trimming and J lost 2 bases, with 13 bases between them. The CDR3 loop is CASSQDLTGPNYGYTF. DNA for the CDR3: TGCGCCAGCAGCCAAGATCTGACAGGTCCGAACTATGGCTACACCTTC.

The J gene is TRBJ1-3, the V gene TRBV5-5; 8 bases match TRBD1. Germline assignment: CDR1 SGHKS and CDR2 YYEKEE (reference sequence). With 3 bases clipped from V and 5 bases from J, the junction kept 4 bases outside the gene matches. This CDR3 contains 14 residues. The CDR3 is CASSSTGERNTIYF. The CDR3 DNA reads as TGTGCCAGCAGCTCGACAGGGGAGCGAAACACCATATATTTT.

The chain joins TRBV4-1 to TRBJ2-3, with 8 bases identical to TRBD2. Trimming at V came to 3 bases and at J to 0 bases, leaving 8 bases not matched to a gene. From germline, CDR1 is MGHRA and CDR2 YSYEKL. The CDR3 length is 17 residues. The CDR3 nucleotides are TGCGCCAGCAGCCATCACTCTAGCGGGCCGAGCACAGATACGCAGTATTTT. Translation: CASSHHSSGPSTDTQYF.

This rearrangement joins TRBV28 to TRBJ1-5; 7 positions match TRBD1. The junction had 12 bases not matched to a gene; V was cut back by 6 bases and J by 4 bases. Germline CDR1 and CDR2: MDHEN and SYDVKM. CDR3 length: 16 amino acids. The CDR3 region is CASRFPGAGGNQPQHF. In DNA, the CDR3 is TGTGCCAGCAGATTTCCAGGGGCAGGGGGAAATCAGCCCCAGCATTTT.

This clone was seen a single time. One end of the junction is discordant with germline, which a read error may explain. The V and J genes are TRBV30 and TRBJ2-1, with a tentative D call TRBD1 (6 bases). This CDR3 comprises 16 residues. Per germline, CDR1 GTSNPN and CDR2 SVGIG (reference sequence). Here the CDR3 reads CAWSPPRGRSYNKQFF. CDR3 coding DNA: TGTGCCTGGAGTCCCCCCAGGGGACGTTCCTACAATAAGCAGTTCTTC.

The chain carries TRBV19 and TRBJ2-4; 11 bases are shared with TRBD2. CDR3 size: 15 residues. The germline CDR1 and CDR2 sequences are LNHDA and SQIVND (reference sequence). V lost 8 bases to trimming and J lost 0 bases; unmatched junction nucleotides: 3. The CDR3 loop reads CASLGLAGAKNIQYF. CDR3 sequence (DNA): TGTGCCAGTCTTGGACTAGCGGGAGCCAAAAACATTCAGTACTTC.

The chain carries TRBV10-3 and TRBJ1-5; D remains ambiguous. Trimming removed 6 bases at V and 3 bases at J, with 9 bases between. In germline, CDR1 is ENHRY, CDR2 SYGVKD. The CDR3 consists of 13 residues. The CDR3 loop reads CAIRRDINQPQHF. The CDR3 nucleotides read TGTGCCATCAGGAGAGACATCAATCAGCCCCAGCATTTT.

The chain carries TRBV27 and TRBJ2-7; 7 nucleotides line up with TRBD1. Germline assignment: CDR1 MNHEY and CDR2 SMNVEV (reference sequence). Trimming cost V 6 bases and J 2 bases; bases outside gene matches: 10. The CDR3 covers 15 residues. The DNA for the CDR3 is TGTGCCAGCAGCGCTCGACAGGGAACCCCCTACGAGCAGTACTTC. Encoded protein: CASSARQGTPYEQYF.

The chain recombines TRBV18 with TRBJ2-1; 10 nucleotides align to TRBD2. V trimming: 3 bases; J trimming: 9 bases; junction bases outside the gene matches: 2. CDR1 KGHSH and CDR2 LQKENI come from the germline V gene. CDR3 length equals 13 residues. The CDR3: CASSPGLASEQFF. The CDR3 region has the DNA TGTGCCAGCTCACCGGGACTAGCGAGTGAGCAGTTCTTC.

The CDR3 sequence: CASSETGLVQPQHF. The CDR3 coding sequence is TGTGCCAGCAGTGAGACAGGGCTCGTTCAGCCCCAGCATTTT. The V gene is TRBV6-1, the J gene TRBJ1-5; 7 nucleotides match TRBD1. This CDR3 spans 14 amino acids. Germline V lookup: CDR1 MNHNS, CDR2 SASEGT. The ends lost 3 bases at V and 6 bases at J; junction bases unmatched: 5.

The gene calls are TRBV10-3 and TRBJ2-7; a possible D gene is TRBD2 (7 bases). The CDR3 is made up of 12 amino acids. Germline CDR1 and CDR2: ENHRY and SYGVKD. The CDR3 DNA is TGTGCCATCAGCCCCACCGAGAGTGGGGGGGCGGTA. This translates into CAISPTESGGAV.

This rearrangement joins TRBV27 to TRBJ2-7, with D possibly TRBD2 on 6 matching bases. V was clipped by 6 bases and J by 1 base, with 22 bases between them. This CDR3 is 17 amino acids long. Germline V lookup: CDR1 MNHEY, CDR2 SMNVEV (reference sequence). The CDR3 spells CASSRDLPGLPSYEQYF. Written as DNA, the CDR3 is TGTGCCAGCAGCCGGGACCTCCCGGGACTCCCTTCCTACGAGCAGTACTTC.

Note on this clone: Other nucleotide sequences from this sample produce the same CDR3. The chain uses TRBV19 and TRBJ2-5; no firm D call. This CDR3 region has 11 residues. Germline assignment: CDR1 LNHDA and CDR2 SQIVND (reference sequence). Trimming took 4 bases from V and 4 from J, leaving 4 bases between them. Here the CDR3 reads CASSRGETQYF. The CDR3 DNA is TGTGCCAGTAGTAGAGGAGAGACCCAGTACTTC.

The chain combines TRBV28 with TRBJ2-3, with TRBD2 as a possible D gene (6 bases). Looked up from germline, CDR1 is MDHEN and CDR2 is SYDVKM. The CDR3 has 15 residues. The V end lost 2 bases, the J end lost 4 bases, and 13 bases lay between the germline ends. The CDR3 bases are TGTGCCAGCAGTTTAGGAGGGCCATTGGCAGATACGCAGTATTTT. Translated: CASSLGGPLADTQYF.

CDR3 sequence (DNA): TGTACCACCTACGGGACTAGCGGGAGGGCCGGGGAGCTGTTTTTT. Translated, it gives CTTYGTSGRAGELFF. The chain carries TRBV28 and TRBJ2-2; 16 bases are a match to TRBD2. This CDR3 spans 15 amino acids. Germline V gene data show CDR1 as MDHEN and CDR2 as SYDVKM.

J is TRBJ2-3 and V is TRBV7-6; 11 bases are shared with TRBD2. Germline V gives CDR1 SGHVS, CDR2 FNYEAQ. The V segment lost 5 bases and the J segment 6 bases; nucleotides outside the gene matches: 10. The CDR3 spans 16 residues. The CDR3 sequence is CASSLHSGRAGDTQYF. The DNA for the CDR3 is TGTGCCAGCAGCCTACATAGCGGGAGGGCCGGTGATACGCAGTATTTT.

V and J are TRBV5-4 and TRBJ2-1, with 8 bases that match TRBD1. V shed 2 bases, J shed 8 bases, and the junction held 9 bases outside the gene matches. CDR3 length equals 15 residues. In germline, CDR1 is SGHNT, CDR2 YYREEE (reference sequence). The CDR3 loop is CASSFGGQAMDEQFF. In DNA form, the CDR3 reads TGTGCCAGCAGCTTTGGGGGACAGGCGATGGATGAGCAGTTCTTC. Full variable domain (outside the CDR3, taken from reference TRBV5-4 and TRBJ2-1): ETGVTQSPTHLIKTRGQQVTLRCSSQSGHNTVSWYQQALGQGPQFIFQYYREEENGRGNFPPRFSGLQFPNYSSELNVNALELDDSALYLCASSFGGQAMDEQFFGPGTRLTVL.

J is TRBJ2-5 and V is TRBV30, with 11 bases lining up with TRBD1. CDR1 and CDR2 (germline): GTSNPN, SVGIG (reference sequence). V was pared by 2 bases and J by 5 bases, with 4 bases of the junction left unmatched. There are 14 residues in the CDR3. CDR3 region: CAWSSDRGLETQYF. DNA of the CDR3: TGTGCCTGGAGTTCGGACAGGGGGCTGGAGACCCAGTACTTC. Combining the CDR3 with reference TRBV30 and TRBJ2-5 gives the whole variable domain SQTIHQWPATLVQPVGSPLSLECTVEGTSNPNLYWYRQAAGRGLQLLFYSVGIGQISSEVPQNLSASRPQDRQFILSSKKLLLSDSGFYLCAWSSDRGLETQYFGPGTRLLVL.

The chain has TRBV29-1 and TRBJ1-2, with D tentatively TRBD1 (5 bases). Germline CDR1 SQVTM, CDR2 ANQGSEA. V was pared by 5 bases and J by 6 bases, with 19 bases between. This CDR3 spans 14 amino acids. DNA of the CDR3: TGCAGCGTTTCTAAAGGGGCTGGCAAAGATGGCTACACCTTC. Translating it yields CSVSKGAGKDGYTF.

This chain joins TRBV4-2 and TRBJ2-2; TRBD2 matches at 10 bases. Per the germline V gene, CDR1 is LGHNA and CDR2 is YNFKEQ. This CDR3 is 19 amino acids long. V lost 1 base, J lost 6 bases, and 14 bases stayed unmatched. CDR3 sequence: CASSQGWGIAGGRSGELFF. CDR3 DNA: TGTGCCAGCAGCCAAGGGTGGGGGATAGCGGGAGGCCGATCCGGGGAGCTGTTTTTT.

CDR3 nucleotide sequence: TGTGCCAGCAGTTACACATATAATCAGCCCCAGCATTTT. The encoded protein is CASSYTYNQPQHF. This chain connects TRBV2 to TRBJ1-5, with D hard to call. The ends were cut back, 5 bases at V and 4 bases at J, with 9 bases in the middle. From germline, CDR1 is SNHLY and CDR2 FYNNEI. The CDR3 runs to 13 residues.

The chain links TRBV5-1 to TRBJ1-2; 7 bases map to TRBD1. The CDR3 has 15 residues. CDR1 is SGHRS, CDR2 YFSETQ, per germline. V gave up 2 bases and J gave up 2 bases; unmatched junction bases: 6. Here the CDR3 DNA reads TGCGCCAGCAGCTTAGGGGGCTTATCCAACTATGGCTACACCTTC. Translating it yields CASSLGGLSNYGYTF.

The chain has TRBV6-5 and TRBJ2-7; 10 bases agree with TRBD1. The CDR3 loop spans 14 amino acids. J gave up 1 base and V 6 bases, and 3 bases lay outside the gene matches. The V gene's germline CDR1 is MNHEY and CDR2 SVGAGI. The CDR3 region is CASRDRGGSYEQYF. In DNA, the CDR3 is TGTGCCAGCAGGGACAGGGGGGGATCCTACGAGCAGTACTTC.

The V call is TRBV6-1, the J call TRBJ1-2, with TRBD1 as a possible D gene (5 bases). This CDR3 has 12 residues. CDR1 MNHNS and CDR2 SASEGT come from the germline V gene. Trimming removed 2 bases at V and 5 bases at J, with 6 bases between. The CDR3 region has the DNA TGTGCCAGCAGTGAAAGGGGATATGGCTACACCTTC. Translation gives CASSERGYGYTF.

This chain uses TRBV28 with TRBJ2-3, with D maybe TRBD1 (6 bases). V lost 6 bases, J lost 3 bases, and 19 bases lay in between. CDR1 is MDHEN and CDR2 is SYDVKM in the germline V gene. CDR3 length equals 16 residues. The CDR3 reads CASRPSTGMLTDTQYF. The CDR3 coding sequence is TGTGCCAGCAGACCCTCTACAGGGATGTTGACAGATACGCAGTATTTT.

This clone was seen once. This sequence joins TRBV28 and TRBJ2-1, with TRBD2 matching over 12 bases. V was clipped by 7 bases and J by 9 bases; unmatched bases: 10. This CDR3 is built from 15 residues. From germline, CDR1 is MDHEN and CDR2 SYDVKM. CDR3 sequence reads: CASTSLAGGFTEQFF. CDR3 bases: TGTGCCAGCACCTCTCTAGCGGGAGGGTTCACTGAGCAGTTCTTC.

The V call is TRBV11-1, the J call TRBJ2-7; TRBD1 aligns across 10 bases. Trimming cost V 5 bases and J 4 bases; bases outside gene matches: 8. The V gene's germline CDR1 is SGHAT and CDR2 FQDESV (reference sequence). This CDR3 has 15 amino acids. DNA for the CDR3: TGTGCCAGCAGCCATCCGGGACAGGGGCGTTACGAGCAGTACTTC. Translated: CASSHPGQGRYEQYF. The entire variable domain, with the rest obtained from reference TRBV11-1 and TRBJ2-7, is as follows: EAEVAQSPRYKITEKSQAVAFWCDPISGHATLYWYRQILGQGPELLVQFQDESVVDDSQLPKDRFSAERLKGVDSTLKIQPAELGDSAMYLCASSHPGQGRYEQYFGPGTRLTVT.